Shown below are 9 T cell receptor beta chains from a single sample sequenced in a study of blood T cells in healthy people across ages (dated by TCRdb to about 2015). The library relied on 5' RACE. The data were produced on an Illumina HiSeq 2500. The second PCR ran for roughly 6 to 11 cycles and used a J-beta primer mix along with a sample-barcoded 5' primer. Through fastp at Q25 and MiXCR, TCRdb rebuilt clones from the public reads, retaining in-frame beta chains. CDR3 protein sequences are deduplicated, and each keeps its most common genes and DNA. The sample table records nearly 800,000 distinct CDR3 sequences; 25% of these occur just once. Jointly, the top ten make up more than 3% of the sample. This sample was also put to use in a study of T cells of mothers and their children.

Material: blood. These receptors all come from a boy aged 5 to 17 in good health.

The chain employs TRBV5-6 and TRBJ1-2; tentatively, D is TRBD1 (5 bases). Trimming left V 4 bases short and J 3 bases short, with 16 bases between. The CDR3 extends over 15 amino acids. The V gene's germline CDR1 is SGHDT and CDR2 YYEEEE. The CDR3 loop reads CASSPTGGLDYGYTF. CDR3 nucleotides: TGTGCCAGCAGCCCGACGGGGGGTCTCGACTATGGCTACACCTTC.

The V and J genes are TRBV12-3 or TRBV12-4 and TRBJ2-1, with 8 positions matching TRBD2. Unmatched junction bases numbered 10, after V lost 7 bases and J lost 2 bases. The CDR3 spans 16 residues. CDR3 in amino acids: CASINPRGAAYNEQFF. CDR3 DNA sequence: TGTGCCAGCATTAATCCGCGGGGGGCTGCCTACAATGAGCAGTTCTTC.

This clonotype came up a few times. This chain uses TRBV6-5 with TRBJ2-7; the match to TRBD1 covers 7 bases. The CDR3 consists of 15 residues. Germline V gene data show CDR1 as MNHEY and CDR2 as SVGAGI. V trimming: 2 bases; J trimming: 3 bases; junction bases outside the gene matches: 7. The CDR3 coding sequence is TGTGCCAGCAGTTACAGAGGACAGGAGCGCTACGAGCAGTACTTC. It codes for CASSYRGQERYEQYF.

The rearrangement joins TRBV28 to TRBJ1-4, with TRBD1 matching over 7 bases. The ends lost 8 bases at V and 5 bases at J; junction bases unmatched: 8. The CDR3 extends over 14 amino acids. The germline V gene encodes CDR1 MDHEN and CDR2 SYDVKM. The CDR3 DNA reads TGTGCCAGCCGGACCGGGACAGTAAATGAAAAACTGTTTTTT. Amino acids: CASRTGTVNEKLFF.

This clonotype was observed a handful of times. An end of the junction differs from the germline gene, which may be a read error. The rearrangement links TRBV4-2 to TRBJ2-2, with D possibly being TRBD2 (7 bases). Germline V gene sequence: CDR1 LGHNA, CDR2 YNFKEQ. The CDR3 is 17 amino acids. The CDR3 protein is CASSQASPGGWVGGLFF. CDR3 coding DNA: TGTGCCAGCAGCCAAGCGAGTCCGGGGGGCTGGGTAGGGGGGCTGTTTTTT.

The V and J genes are TRBV4-3 and TRBJ1-5; D may be TRBD1 (5 bases). Germline V gives CDR1 LGHNA, CDR2 YSLEER. V lost 4 bases to trimming and J lost 4 bases, with 8 bases between them. The CDR3 consists of 13 residues. For the CDR3, the DNA is TGCGCCAGCAGCCTGGGGACTAATCAGCCCCAGCATTTT. The encoded protein is CASSLGTNQPQHF.

This clonotype has only one observation. The chain links TRBV28 to TRBJ2-5, with 7 bases identical to TRBD1. The CDR3 runs to 16 residues. The trim removed 2 bases at V and 2 bases at J, leaving 8 bases unmatched. From germline, CDR1 is MDHEN and CDR2 SYDVKM. CDR3 amino acids: CASSLTGTAKQETQYF. In DNA form, the CDR3 reads TGTGCCAGCAGTTTAACCGGGACAGCGAAGCAAGAGACCCAGTACTTC.

The chain links TRBV6-1 to TRBJ1-1; perhaps TRBD1 as D (5 bases). The CDR3 has 12 amino acids. V was cut by 7 bases and J by 6 bases, with 12 bases left in between. Germline CDR1 reads MNHNS; CDR2 reads SASEGT. CDR3 in amino acids: CASNPWGPEAFF. In nucleotides, the CDR3 is TGTGCCAGCAATCCCTGGGGCCCTGAAGCTTTCTTT.

The V and J genes are TRBV7-9 and TRBJ2-2; no clear D. Germline loops: CDR1 SEHNR, CDR2 FQNEAQ (reference sequence). The V end lost 3 bases, the J end lost 0 bases, and 5 bases lay between the germline ends. The length of the CDR3 is 14 residues. The CDR3 sequence is CASSFPTNTGELFF. The DNA of the CDR3 is TGTGCCAGCAGCTTTCCTACGAACACCGGGGAGCTGTTTTTT.